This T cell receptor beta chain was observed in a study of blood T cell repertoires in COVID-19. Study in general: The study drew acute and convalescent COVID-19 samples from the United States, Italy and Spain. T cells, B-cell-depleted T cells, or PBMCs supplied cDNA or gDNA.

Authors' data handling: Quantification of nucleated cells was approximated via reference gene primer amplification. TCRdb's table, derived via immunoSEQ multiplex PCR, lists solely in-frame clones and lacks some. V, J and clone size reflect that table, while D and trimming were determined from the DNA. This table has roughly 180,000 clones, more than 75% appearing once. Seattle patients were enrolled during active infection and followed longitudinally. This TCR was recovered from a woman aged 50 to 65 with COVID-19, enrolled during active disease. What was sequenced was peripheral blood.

The CDR3 loop reads CASSQGTSGGAGETQYF. The CDR3 region has the DNA TGTGCCAGCAGCCAAGGGACTAGCGGGGGGGCAGGAGAGACCCAGTACTTC. The chain couples TRBV3-1 (or the pseudogene TRBV3-2) to TRBJ2-5; 15 positions match TRBD2. The CDR3 runs 17 residues. Trimming at V came to 1 base and at J to 4 bases, leaving 4 bases not matched to a gene. Germline loops: CDR1 LGHDT, CDR2 YNNKEL (reference sequence).